One and the same sample provided the 30 T cell receptor beta chains below, sequenced in a study of shared clonotypes between healthy human individuals. Using immunoSEQ multiplex PCR, the repertoire was profiled, and TCRdb retains in-frame clones only, with some absent. The table includes about 1.1 million clones, roughly 80% detected once. The sequencing sample was made of memory CD4+ T cells from PBMCs. The subset is: CD45RA-negative fraction. The source is a man aged 18 to 30 in good health. Some clones in this sample may be carry-over from other donors' samples.

There are many counts of this clone. The chain uses TRBV4-2 and TRBJ1-3; the D is unclear. Trimming left V 0 bases short and J 2 bases short, with 5 bases between. Germline CDR1 and CDR2: LGHNA and YNFKEQ. The CDR3 sequence is 14 residues long. The CDR3 coding sequence is TGTGCCAGCAGCCAAGACCCAGCTGGAAACACCATATATTTT. Translated: CASSQDPAGNTIYF.

The chain links TRBV15 to TRBJ1-3, with TRBD1 matching 9 bases. The junction had 2 bases not matched to a gene; V was cut back by 3 bases and J by 2 bases. CDR3 length: 15 residues. Germline-derived CDR1 and CDR2 are LNHNV and YYDKDF (reference sequence). As DNA, the CDR3 is TGTGCCACCAGCAGGTGGACAGGGGCTGGAAACACCATATATTTT. Residues: CATSRWTGAGNTIYF.

J is TRBJ1-5 and V is TRBV9, with 8 bases fitting TRBD1. Germline CDR1 and CDR2: SGDLS and YYNGEE. The junction had 8 bases not matched to a gene; V was cut back by 3 bases and J by 0 bases. The CDR3 runs 17 residues. For the CDR3, the DNA is TGTGCCAGCAGCGCGGAAAGGACAGGGAATAGCAATCAGCCCCAGCATTTT. It is translated as CASSAERTGNSNQPQHF.

This clone was seen only once. The V and J genes are TRBV4-3 and TRBJ2-7; 8 nucleotides line up with TRBD2. Germline V gives CDR1 LGHNA, CDR2 YSLEER. The CDR3 extends over 13 amino acids. J gave up 2 bases and V 4 bases, and 1 base lay outside the gene matches. CDR3 in DNA: TGCGCCAGCAGCCTGGGACTAGCCTACGAGCAGTACTTC. It translates to CASSLGLAYEQYF.

A word on this clone: Additional DNA sequences in this sample encode the identical CDR3. V gene TRBV28 combines with J gene TRBJ1-5; D is unresolved. Germline CDR1 MDHEN, CDR2 SYDVKM. The CDR3 is 13 amino acids. The V and J ends lost 4 bases and 3 bases respectively, with 7 bases between them. CDR3 sequence (DNA): TGTGCCAGCAGTTCCCCGAACAATCAGCCCCAGCATTTT. Translation: CASSSPNNQPQHF.

The chain is built from TRBV2 and TRBJ1-2; D uncertain. Germline CDR1 SNHLY, CDR2 FYNNEI. The CDR3 spans 14 residues. The V end was cut by 2 bases, the J end by 7 bases, with 14 bases between. The chain's CDR3 is CASSESAVVLGYTF. As DNA, the CDR3 is TGTGCCAGCAGTGAAAGCGCTGTAGTACTTGGCTACACCTTC.

This rearrangement joins TRBV5-6 to TRBJ2-3; maybe TRBD1 (6 bases). CDR3 length equals 15 residues. V was cut by 2 bases and J by 2 bases, with 12 bases left in between. In germline, CDR1 is SGHDT, CDR2 YYEEEE. The CDR3 here is CASSFRGFSTDTQYF. The CDR3 nucleotides are TGTGCCAGCAGCTTTAGGGGGTTTTCCACAGATACGCAGTATTTT.

The chain carries TRBV4-2 and TRBJ1-4; D is uncertain. This CDR3 has 16 amino acids. Trimming took 0 bases from V and 8 from J, leaving 16 bases between them. From germline, CDR1 is LGHNA and CDR2 YNFKEQ. The CDR3 sequence is CASSQDPAEAGEKLFF. The CDR3 coding sequence is TGTGCCAGCAGCCAAGATCCGGCGGAGGCGGGGGAAAAACTGTTTTTT.

The CDR3 DNA follows: TGTGCCACCAGCAGCTCACCATATAGCAATCAGCCCCAGCATTTT. Translation: CATSSSPYSNQPQHF. The chain couples TRBV15 to TRBJ1-5; D is unresolved. With 3 bases removed from V and 0 bases from J, the gap between germline ends came to 9 bases. The CDR3 has 15 residues. From germline, CDR1 is LNHNV and CDR2 YYDKDF (reference sequence).

This chain connects TRBV10-3 to TRBJ1-2; 11 positions match TRBD1. Trimming at V came to 2 bases and at J to 8 bases, leaving 13 bases not matched to a gene. The length of the CDR3 is 17 residues. Germline V lookup: CDR1 ENHRY, CDR2 SYGVKD. The CDR3 sequence: CAISEPTPGTGGRGYTF. CDR3 DNA: TGTGCCATCAGTGAGCCGACTCCGGGGACAGGGGGACGCGGCTACACCTTC.

This clone is a singleton in its sample. This chain connects TRBV4-2 to TRBJ1-3, with TRBD1 matching over 9 bases. The CDR3 covers 17 residues. V was clipped by 3 bases and J by 4 bases; unmatched bases: 10. Germline-derived CDR1 and CDR2 are LGHNA and YNFKEQ. The CDR3 loop reads CASSQDRGIGGGNTIYF. CDR3 DNA sequence: TGTGCCAGCAGCCAGGACAGGGGAATCGGCGGAGGAAACACCATATATTTT.

The gene calls are TRBV7-3 and TRBJ2-1; 7 positions agree with TRBD2. V trimming: 1 base; J trimming: 0 bases; junction bases outside the gene matches: 3. In germline, CDR1 is SGHTA, CDR2 FQGTGA. The CDR3 runs 16 residues. The CDR3: CASSLNAGVSYNEQFF. CDR3 nucleotide sequence: TGTGCCAGCAGCTTAAACGCGGGAGTCTCCTACAATGAGCAGTTCTTC.

The sample holds one count of this clone. The chain is built from TRBV9 and TRBJ1-4; maybe TRBD1 (6 bases). With 7 bases removed from V and 4 bases from J, the gap between germline ends came to 8 bases. Germline CDR1 SGDLS, CDR2 YYNGEE. The CDR3 consists of 12 residues. The CDR3 is CASGQINEKLFF. CDR3 nucleotides: TGTGCCAGCGGACAGATTAATGAAAAACTGTTTTTT.

The J gene is TRBJ2-5, the V gene TRBV9, with TRBD1 matching 10 bases. CDR3 size: 16 residues. V trimming: 4 bases; J trimming: 7 bases; junction bases outside the gene matches: 13. Germline CDR1 reads SGDLS; CDR2 reads YYNGEE. The CDR3 reads CASSSGGTGVSGTQYF. As DNA, the CDR3 is TGTGCCAGCAGCTCCGGGGGGACAGGGGTGTCGGGGACCCAGTACTTC.

The V and J genes are TRBV9 and TRBJ2-5; 7 nucleotides align to TRBD2. Germline V gene data show CDR1 as SGDLS and CDR2 as YYNGEE. The CDR3 has 16 residues. Germline trimming cut 0 bases from V and 4 bases from J; bases unmatched to any gene: 9. The DNA of the CDR3 is TGTGCCAGCAGCGTAGGGAGGGGCGGGAGTGGAGAGACCCAGTACTTC. Its translation: CASSVGRGGSGETQYF.

The J gene is TRBJ1-2, the V gene TRBV27; a weak D match, TRBD1 (5 bases). The CDR3 is 15 residues long. Looked up from germline, CDR1 is MNHEY and CDR2 is SMNVEV (reference sequence). Between the trimmed V and J ends, which lost 0 bases and 4 bases, there was a span of 12 bases. CDR3 protein: CASSLSGPWGYGYTF. CDR3 DNA sequence: TGTGCCAGCAGTTTATCGGGACCTTGGGGCTATGGCTACACCTTC.

The chain employs TRBV7-2 and TRBJ1-5; D is ambiguous. The CDR3 sequence is 16 residues long. The V end lost 5 bases, the J end lost 8 bases, and 22 bases lay between the germline ends. Looked up from germline, CDR1 is SGHTA and CDR2 is FQGNSA. The CDR3 nucleotides read TGTGCCAGCAGCCCTGCGGGGAGGGCTGGGGTGGAGCCCCAGCATTTT. Protein product: CASSPAGRAGVEPQHF.

The CDR3 nucleotides are TGTGCCAGCAGAATTGGGGGGAGCACAGATACGCAGTATTTT. Encoded protein: CASRIGGSTDTQYF. The rearrangement links TRBV28 to TRBJ2-3; TRBD2 might be the D (6 bases). V was cut by 6 bases and J by 0 bases, with 10 bases left in between. Germline values: CDR1 MDHEN, CDR2 SYDVKM. The CDR3 has 14 residues.

J is TRBJ2-3 and V is TRBV5-1; 10 bases match TRBD2. The J segment lost 4 bases and the V segment lost 4 bases, leaving 15 bases of the junction unmatched. The CDR3 is 18 amino acids. The germline V gene has CDR1 SGHRS and CDR2 YFSETQ. Written as DNA, the CDR3 is TGCGCCAGCAGCAGATCCACCCGAGCGGGAGGGTTGGCAGATACGCAGTATTTT. Amino acid sequence: CASSRSTRAGGLADTQYF.

The chain is built from TRBV10-1 and TRBJ2-3; possibly TRBD2 for D (6 bases). There are 13 residues in the CDR3. With 4 bases removed from V and 4 bases from J, the gap between germline ends came to 9 bases. Looked up from germline, CDR1 is WNHNN and CDR2 is SYGVQD (reference sequence). The CDR3 nucleotides read TGCGCCAGCAGTGGTAGGAGGGCAGATACGCAGTATTTT. Translation gives CASSGRRADTQYF.

This chain links TRBV28 with TRBJ2-1; possibly TRBD1 for D (7 bases). The germline V gene encodes CDR1 MDHEN and CDR2 SYDVKM. The CDR3 is 15 amino acids. V lost 5 bases to trimming and J lost 3 bases, with 14 bases between them. The CDR3 DNA follows: TGTGCCAGCAGTCTCCCAGGGGGGAACTACAATGAGCAGTTCTTC. This codes for CASSLPGGNYNEQFF.

This clone was seen only once. This rearrangement joins TRBV30 to TRBJ1-1, with no clear D. There are 14 residues in the CDR3. The germline gives CDR1 GTSNPN, CDR2 SVGIG (reference sequence). Trimming took 4 bases from V and 0 from J, leaving 12 bases between them. This CDR3 reads CAWTRRAVNTEAFF. The CDR3 DNA reads TGTGCCTGGACCCGAAGGGCCGTGAACACTGAAGCTTTCTTT.

DNA for the CDR3: TGTGCCAGCAGCAGTACGGGGAGGGTAAAGGAGCAGTACTTC. Residues: CASSSTGRVKEQYF. This sequence joins TRBV21-1 and TRBJ2-7; the table names TRBD2, a call not compared with the DNA. TRBV21-1 is recorded as a pseudogene. The CDR3 sequence is 14 residues long.

The gene calls are TRBV7-2 and TRBJ2-3; a possible D gene is TRBD2 (6 bases). CDR1 SGHTA and CDR2 FQGNSA come from the germline V gene. This CDR3 is 15 amino acids long. V was clipped by 5 bases and J by 0 bases, with 12 bases between them. CDR3 DNA: TGTGCCAGCAGCAGTTCCGGGGGAAGCACAGATACGCAGTATTTT. Protein product: CASSSSGGSTDTQYF.

The chain carries TRBV21-1 and TRBJ2-7; the table gives TRBD1 as D, unverified against the DNA. TRBV21-1 is annotated as a pseudogene. The CDR3 extends over 14 amino acids. The DNA for the CDR3 is TGTGCCAGCAGCAAGGGAGACAGGGGTAACGAGCAGTACTTC. This sequence encodes CASSKGDRGNEQYF.

The chain recombines TRBV30 with TRBJ1-1; 10 bases line up with TRBD1. The junction had 9 bases not matched to a gene; V was cut back by 4 bases and J by 1 base. Germline V gene lookup returns CDR1 GTSNPN and CDR2 SVGIG (reference sequence). The CDR3 is 16 residues long. The CDR3 region is CAWKPWDRGWNTEAFF. CDR3 DNA sequence: TGTGCCTGGAAACCCTGGGACAGGGGATGGAACACTGAAGCTTTCTTT.

The chain carries TRBV6-5 and TRBJ2-1; 8 bases line up with TRBD1. V trimming: 2 bases; J trimming: 10 bases; junction bases outside the gene matches: 7. This CDR3 region has 14 residues. CDR1 and CDR2 from the germline V gene are MNHEY and SVGAGI. CDR3 in amino acids: CASSYGTGRLEQFF. DNA of the CDR3: TGTGCCAGCAGTTACGGGACAGGCCGACTAGAGCAGTTCTTC.

The rearrangement links TRBV11-2 to TRBJ2-5, with D maybe TRBD2 (6 bases). The CDR3 consists of 16 residues. CDR1 and CDR2 from the germline V gene are SGHAT and FQNNGV. V lost 0 bases to trimming and J lost 5 bases, with 16 bases between them. The CDR3 DNA sequence: TGTGCCAGCAGCTTAGATACGGGGAGAGGGAGGGAGACCCAGTACTTC. Amino acids: CASSLDTGRGRETQYF.

This sequence joins TRBV4-2 and TRBJ2-7; D is uncertain. Germline CDR1 is LGHNA and CDR2 is YNFKEQ. The V end lost 5 bases, the J end lost 0 bases, and 26 bases lay between the germline ends. This CDR3 is built from 19 residues. This chain's CDR3 is CASSSRWVVTSKSSYEQYF. CDR3 in DNA: TGTGCCAGCAGCTCCCGGTGGGTTGTGACCTCTAAGAGCTCCTACGAGCAGTACTTC.

This clone has a single count. The rearrangement links TRBV27 to TRBJ2-7; 8 positions agree with TRBD2. This CDR3 spans 13 amino acids. With 4 bases clipped from V and 8 bases from J, the junction kept 7 bases outside the gene matches. Germline V lookup: CDR1 MNHEY, CDR2 SMNVEV (reference sequence). The CDR3 DNA is TGTGCCAGCAGTTCGCGGGAGGAAATCAAGCAGTACTTC. Translated: CASSSREEIKQYF.